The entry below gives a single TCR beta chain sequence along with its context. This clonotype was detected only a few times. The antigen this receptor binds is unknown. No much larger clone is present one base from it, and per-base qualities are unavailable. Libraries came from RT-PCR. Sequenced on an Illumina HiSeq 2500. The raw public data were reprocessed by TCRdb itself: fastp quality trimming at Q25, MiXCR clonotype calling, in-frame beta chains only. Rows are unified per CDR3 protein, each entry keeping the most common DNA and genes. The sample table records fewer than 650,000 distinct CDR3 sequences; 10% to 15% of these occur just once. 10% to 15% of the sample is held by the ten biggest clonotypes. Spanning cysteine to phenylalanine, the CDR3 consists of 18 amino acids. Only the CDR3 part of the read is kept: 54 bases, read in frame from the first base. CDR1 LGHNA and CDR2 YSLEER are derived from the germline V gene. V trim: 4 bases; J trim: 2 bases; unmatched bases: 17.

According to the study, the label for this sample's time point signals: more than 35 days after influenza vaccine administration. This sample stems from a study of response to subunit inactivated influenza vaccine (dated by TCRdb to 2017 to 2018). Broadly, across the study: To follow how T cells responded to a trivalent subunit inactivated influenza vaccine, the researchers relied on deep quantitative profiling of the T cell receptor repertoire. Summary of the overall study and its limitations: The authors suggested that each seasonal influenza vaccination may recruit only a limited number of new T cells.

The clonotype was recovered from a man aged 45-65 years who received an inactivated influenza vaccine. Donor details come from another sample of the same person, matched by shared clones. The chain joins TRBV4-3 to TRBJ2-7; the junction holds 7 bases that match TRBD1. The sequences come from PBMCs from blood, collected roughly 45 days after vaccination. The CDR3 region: CASSRYQGPGTEAYEQYF. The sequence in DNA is TGCGCCAGCAGCCGATACCAGGGACCCGGGACAGAAGCCTACGAGCAGTACTTC.